The entry that follows covers one TCR beta chain sequence. With 3 bases removed from V and 0 bases from J, the gap between germline ends came to 5 bases. The germline CDR1 and CDR2 sequences are MRHNA and SNTAGT. The CDR3 totals 14 residues. This specimen comes from a study of cytomegalovirus exposure and HLA in healthy donors. Study-level background: The 100 to 150 validation repertoires matched the 666 first-cohort repertoires in platform, a later analysis reported.

The table came from immunoSEQ multiplex PCR; TCRdb's copy has only in-frame clones and leaves some out. In the table there are 100,000 to 150,000 clones, less than 90% of which are singletons. This rearrangement joins TRBV6-4 to TRBJ2-2; D uncertain. The sequence was collected from a man between 18 and 29 years old in good health and CMV-seropositive. The sample consisted of PBMCs. CDR3 region: CASSEVANTGELFF. DNA of the CDR3: TGTGCCAGCAGTGAGGTAGCGAACACCGGGGAGCTGTTTTTT.